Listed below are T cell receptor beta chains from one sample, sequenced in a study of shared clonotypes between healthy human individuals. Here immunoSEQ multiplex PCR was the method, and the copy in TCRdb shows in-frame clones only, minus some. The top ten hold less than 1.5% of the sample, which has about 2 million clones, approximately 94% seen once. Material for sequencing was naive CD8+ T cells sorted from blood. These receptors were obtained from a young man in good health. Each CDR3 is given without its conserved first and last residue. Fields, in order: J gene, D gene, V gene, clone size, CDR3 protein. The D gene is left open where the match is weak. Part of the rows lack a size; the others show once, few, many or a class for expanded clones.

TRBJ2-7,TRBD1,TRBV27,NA,ASSFSQTGSYEQY
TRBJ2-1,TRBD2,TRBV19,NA,ASSSGGESYNEQF
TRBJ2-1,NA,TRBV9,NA,ASSVSGVTYNEQF
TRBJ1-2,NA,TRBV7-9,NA,ASSRERTRDTNYGYT
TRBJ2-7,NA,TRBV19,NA,ASSSGFSYEQY
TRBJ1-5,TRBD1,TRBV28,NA,ASSLRGQGQGGNQPQH
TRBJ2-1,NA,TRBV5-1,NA,ASSPRAAGSYNEQF
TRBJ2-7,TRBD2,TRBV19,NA,ASSTRGESYEQY
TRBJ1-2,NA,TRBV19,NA,ASSIDHRPANYGYA
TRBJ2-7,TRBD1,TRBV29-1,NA,SARQGAYEQY
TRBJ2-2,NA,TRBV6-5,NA,ASNYRENTGELF
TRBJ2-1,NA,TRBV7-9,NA,ASSFDQGEQF
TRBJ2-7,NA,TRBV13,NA,ASSLGSHEQY
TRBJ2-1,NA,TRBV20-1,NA,SARGYNEQF
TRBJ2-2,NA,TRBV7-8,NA,ASSLNRENTGELF
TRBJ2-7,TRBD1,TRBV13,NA,ASSLEPGQEQY
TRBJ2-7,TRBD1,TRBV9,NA,ASSEGAQSYEQY
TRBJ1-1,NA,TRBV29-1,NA,SVEKGPLNTEAF
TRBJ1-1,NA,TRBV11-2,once,ASTPGSIGLNTEAF
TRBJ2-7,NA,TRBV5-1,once,ASSLAPDSYSLYEQY
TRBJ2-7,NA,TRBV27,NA,ASSSNGAVQY
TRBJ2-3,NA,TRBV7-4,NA,ASSLHPGLGLRRGTQY
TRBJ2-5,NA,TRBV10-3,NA,AISGTRETQY
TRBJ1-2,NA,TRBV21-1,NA,AIPIPLISGYT